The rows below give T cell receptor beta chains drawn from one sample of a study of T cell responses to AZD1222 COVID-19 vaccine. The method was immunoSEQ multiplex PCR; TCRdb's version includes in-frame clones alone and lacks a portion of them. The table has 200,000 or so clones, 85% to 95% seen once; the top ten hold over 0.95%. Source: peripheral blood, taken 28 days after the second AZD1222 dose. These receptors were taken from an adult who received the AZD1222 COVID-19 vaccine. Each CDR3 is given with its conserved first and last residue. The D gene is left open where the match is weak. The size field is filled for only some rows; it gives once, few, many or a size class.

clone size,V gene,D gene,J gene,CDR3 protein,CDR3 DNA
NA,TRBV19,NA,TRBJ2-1,CASTPERADNEQFF,TGTGCCAGTACCCCGGAACGAGCAGACAATGAGCAGTTCTTC
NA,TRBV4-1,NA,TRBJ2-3,CASSQGSGGPDTQYF,TGCGCCAGCAGCCAAGGAAGTGGCGGGCCAGATACGCAGTATTTT
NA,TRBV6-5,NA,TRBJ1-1,CASSKVGTEAFF,TGTGCCAGCAGCAAAGTCGGCACTGAAGCTTTCTTT
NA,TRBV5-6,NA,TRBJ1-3,CASSLGAGNTIYF,TGTGCCAGCAGCTTGGGCGCGGGAAACACCATATATTTT
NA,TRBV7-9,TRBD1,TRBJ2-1,CASSSLPGQGPAGEQFF,TGTGCCAGCAGCTCATTACCGGGACAGGGGCCCGCAGGTGAGCAGTTCTTC
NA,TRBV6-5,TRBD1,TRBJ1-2,CASEPGTGYGYTF,TGTGCCAGCGAGCCGGGGACAGGCTATGGCTACACCTTC
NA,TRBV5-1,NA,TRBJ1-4,CASSGMSATNEKLFF,TGCGCCAGCAGCGGAATGTCTGCAACTAATGAAAAACTGTTTTTT
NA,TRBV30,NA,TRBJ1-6,CAWSVAYNSPLHF,TGTGCCTGGAGTGTTGCGTATAATTCACCCCTCCACTTT
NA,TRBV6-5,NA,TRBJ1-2,CASRSSGRSNYGYTF,TGTGCCAGCAGATCCTCAGGGAGGTCTAACTATGGCTACACCTTC
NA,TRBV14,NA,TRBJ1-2,CASSQPGSGYGYTF,TGTGCCAGCAGCCAACCGGGCAGTGGTTATGGCTACACCTTC
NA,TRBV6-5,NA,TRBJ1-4,CASRDRLRRDEKLFF,TGTGCCAGCAGGGACCGACTCCGACGGGACGAAAAACTGTTTTTT
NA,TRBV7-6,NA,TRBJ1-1,CASSLAGTEAFF,TGTGCCAGCAGCTTAGCGGGCACTGAAGCTTTCTTT
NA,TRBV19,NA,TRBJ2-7,CASRRPITGEQYF,TGTGCCAGTAGGCGACCTATTACGGGCGAGCAGTACTTC
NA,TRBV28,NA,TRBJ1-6,CASDSLAGNSPLHF,TGTGCCAGCGACTCCCTCGCTGGTAATTCACCCCTCCACTTT
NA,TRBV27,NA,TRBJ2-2,CASSFPLGGNTGELFF,TGTGCCAGCAGTTTCCCCCTTGGGGGGAACACCGGGGAGCTGTTTTTT
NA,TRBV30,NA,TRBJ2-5,CASREQETQYF,TGTGCCAGCCGGGAACAAGAGACCCAGTACTTC
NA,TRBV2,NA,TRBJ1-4,CASSRDGRKLFF,TGTGCCAGCTCCCGGGACGGCCGAAAACTGTTTTTT
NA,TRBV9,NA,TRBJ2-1,CASSVSTGKGNEQFF,TGTGCCAGCAGCGTCAGCACAGGGAAGGGCAATGAGCAGTTCTTC
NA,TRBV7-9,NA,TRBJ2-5,CASSLVPRETQYF,TGTGCCAGCAGCTTAGTCCCGAGGGAGACCCAGTACTTC
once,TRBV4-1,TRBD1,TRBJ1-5,CASSQEMSGTGGSNQPQHF,TGCGCCAGCAGCCAAGAAATGTCGGGGACAGGCGGTAGCAATCAGCCCCAGCATTTT
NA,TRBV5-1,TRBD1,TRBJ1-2,CASSLEWSSRGLGYTF,TGCGCCAGCAGCTTGGAATGGTCCTCTAGGGGGCTTGGCTACACCTTC
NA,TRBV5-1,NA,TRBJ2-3,CASSLWGTDTQYF,TGCGCCAGCAGCCTGTGGGGAACAGATACGCAGTATTTT
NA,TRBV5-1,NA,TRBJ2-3,CASSRGTRTDTQYF,TGCGCCAGCAGCCGAGGGACTCGCACAGATACGCAGTATTTT
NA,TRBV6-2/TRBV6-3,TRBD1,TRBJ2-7,CASSFSWDRDPSYEQYF,TGTGCCAGCAGTTTTAGTTGGGACAGGGACCCATCCTACGAGCAGTACTTC
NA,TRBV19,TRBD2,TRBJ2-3,CASSIVRTSGGPRTDTQYF,TGTGCCAGTAGTATAGTGCGGACTAGCGGGGGGCCGCGCACAGATACGCAGTATTTT
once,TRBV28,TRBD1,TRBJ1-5,CASSFFRDSPNQPQHF,TGTGCCAGCAGTTTCTTTCGGGACAGCCCTAATCAGCCCCAGCATTTT
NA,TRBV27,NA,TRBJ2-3,CASSFLPRPGTDTQYF,TGTGCCAGCAGTTTCCTGCCGCGACCTGGCACAGATACGCAGTATTTT
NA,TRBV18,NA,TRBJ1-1,CASSRTPRNTEAFF,TGTGCCAGCTCACGCACACCCCGGAACACTGAAGCTTTCTTT
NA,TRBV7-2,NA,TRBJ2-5,CASSLVWHQETQYF,TGTGCCAGCAGCTTAGTGTGGCACCAAGAGACCCAGTACTTC
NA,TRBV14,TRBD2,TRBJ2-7,CASSQGGGALREQYF,TGTGCCAGCAGCCAAGGCGGGGGGGCATTAAGGGAGCAGTACTTC
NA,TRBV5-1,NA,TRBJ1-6,CASSHSQGAESSYNSPLHF,TGCGCCAGCAGCCACTCACAGGGTGCCGAGAGCTCCTATAATTCACCCCTCCACTTT
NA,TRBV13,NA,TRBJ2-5,CASSFRDALPRAETQYF,TGTGCCAGCAGCTTCCGTGACGCCCTTCCCAGGGCAGAGACCCAGTACTTC
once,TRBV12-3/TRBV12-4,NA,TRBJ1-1,CASSLLQTAFF,TGTGCCAGCAGTTTGTTACAGACGGCTTTCTTT
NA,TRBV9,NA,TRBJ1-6,CASSPNTVPNSPLHF,TGTGCCAGCAGCCCGAATACAGTACCAAATTCACCCCTCCACTTT
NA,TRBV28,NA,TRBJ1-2,CASSPLSRGGYTF,TGTGCCAGCAGTCCGCTTTCCAGGGGTGGCTACACCTTC
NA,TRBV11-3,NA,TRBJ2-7,CASSLGGQTNEQYF,TGTGCCAGCAGCCTCGGGGGACAAACGAACGAGCAGTACTTC
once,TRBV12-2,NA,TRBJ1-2,CASRYDRGQYGYTF,TGTGCAAGTCGTTATGACAGGGGGCAATATGGCTACACCTTC
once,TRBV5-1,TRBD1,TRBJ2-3,CASSLDGDSSSTDTQYF,TGCGCCAGCAGCTTGGATGGGGACAGCTCTAGCACAGATACGCAGTATTTT
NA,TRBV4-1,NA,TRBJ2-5,CASSQHLRGRETQYF,TGCGCCAGCAGCCAACATTTGAGGGGTAGGGAGACCCAGTACTTC
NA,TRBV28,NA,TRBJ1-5,CASLGSGNQPQHF,TGTGCCAGCCTCGGGAGTGGCAATCAGCCCCAGCATTTT
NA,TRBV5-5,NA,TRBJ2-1,CASSLVGLQFF,TGTGCCAGCAGCTTGGTCGGATTGCAGTTCTTC
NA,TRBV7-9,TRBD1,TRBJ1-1,CASSYTQTGGTEAFF,TGTGCCAGCAGCTACACCCAGACAGGGGGGACTGAAGCTTTCTTT
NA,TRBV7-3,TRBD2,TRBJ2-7,CASSLAGGPHEQYF,TGTGCCAGCAGTCTAGCGGGGGGGCCCCACGAGCAGTACTTC
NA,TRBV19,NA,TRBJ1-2,CASSIDQGPYGYTF,TGTGCCAGTAGTATAGATCAGGGGCCCTATGGCTACACCTTC
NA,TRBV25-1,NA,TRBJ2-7,CASSEFKGEIEQYF,TGTGCCAGCAGTGAATTCAAGGGGGAAATCGAGCAGTACTTC
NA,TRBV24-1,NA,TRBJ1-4,CATSDAGGRDEKLFF,TGTGCCACCAGTGATGCAGGAGGGAGGGACGAAAAACTGTTTTTT
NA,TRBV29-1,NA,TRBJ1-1,CSVDLAEAFF,TGCAGCGTTGATCTGGCTGAAGCTTTCTTT
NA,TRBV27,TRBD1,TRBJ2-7,CASSTLTGQRPYEQYF,TGTGCCAGCAGTACTCTTACGGGACAGCGACCCTACGAGCAGTACTTC
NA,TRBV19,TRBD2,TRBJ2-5,CASSGSQRGYGETQYF,TGTGCCAGTAGTGGGTCTCAGCGGGGGTACGGGGAGACCCAGTACTTC
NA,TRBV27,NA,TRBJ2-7,CASSGVLGYEQYF,TGTGCCAGCAGTGGAGTTCTAGGCTACGAGCAGTACTTC
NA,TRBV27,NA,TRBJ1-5,CASSTGWGNQPQHF,TGTGCCAGCAGTACAGGGTGGGGCAATCAGCCCCAGCATTTT
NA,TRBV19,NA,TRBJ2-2,CASSSAGELFF,TGTGCCAGTAGTTCTGCCGGGGAGCTGTTTTTT
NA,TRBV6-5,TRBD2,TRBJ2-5,CASSLGLALGTQYF,TGTGCCAGCAGTTTGGGACTAGCTCTCGGGACCCAGTACTTC
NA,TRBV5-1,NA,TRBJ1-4,CASSFGAGATNEKLFF,TGCGCCAGCAGCTTTGGGGCAGGAGCAACTAATGAAAAACTGTTTTTT